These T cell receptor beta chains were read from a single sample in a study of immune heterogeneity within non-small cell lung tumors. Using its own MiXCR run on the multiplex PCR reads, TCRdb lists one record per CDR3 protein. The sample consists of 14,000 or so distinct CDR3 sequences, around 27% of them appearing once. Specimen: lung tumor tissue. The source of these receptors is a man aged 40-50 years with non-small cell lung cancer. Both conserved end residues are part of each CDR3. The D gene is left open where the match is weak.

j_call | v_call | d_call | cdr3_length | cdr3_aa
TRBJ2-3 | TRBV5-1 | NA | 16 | CASSLARGAGTDTQYF
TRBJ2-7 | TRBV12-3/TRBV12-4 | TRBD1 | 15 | CASSLIQGGGYEQYF
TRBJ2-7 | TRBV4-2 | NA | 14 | CASSQGSRASEQYF
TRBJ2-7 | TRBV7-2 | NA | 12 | CASSLDFVEQYF
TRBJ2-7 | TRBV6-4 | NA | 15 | CASSEGPGKTYEQYF
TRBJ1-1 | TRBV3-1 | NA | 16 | CASSQVWQQLNTEAFF
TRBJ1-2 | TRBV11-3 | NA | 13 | CARSQTANYGYTF
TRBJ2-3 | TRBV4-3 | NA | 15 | CASSQGLLWADTQYF
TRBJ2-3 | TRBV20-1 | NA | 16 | CSASGAGTTGTDTQYF
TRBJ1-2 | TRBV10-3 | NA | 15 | CAISGRDSSNYGYTF
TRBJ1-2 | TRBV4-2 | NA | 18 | CASSQDRSGVPLVYGYTF
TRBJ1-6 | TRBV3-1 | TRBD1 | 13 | CASSHTGGSPLHF
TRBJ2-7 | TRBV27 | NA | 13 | CASSPSTGHEQYF
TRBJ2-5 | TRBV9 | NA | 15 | CASSVGWGREETQYF
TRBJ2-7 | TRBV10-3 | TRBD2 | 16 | CAISPRGLAAGNEQYF